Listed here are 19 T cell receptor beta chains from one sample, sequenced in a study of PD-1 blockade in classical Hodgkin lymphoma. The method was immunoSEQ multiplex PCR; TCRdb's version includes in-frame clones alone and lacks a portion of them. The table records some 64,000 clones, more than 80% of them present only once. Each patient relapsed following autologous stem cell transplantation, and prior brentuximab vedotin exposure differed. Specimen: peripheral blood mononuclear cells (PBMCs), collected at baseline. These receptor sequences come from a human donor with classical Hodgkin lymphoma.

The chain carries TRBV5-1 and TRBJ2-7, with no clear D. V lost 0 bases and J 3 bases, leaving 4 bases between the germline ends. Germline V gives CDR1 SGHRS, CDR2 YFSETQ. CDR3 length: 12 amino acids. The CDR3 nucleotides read TGCGCCAGCAGCTTGGAGGGCTACGAGCAGTACTTC. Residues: CASSLEGYEQYF. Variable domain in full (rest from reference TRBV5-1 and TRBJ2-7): KAGVTQTPRYLIKTRGQQVTLSCSPISGHRSVSWYQQTPGQGLQFLFEYFSETQRNKGNFPGRFSGRQFSNSRSEMNVSTLELGDSALYLCASSLEGYEQYFGPGTRLTVT.

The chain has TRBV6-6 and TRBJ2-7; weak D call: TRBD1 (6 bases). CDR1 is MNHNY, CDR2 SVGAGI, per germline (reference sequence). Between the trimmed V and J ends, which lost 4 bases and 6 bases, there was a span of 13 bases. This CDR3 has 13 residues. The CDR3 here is CASSSGQVGEQYF. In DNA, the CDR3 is TGTGCCAGCAGTTCGGGACAAGTAGGCGAGCAGTACTTC.

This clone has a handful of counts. The CDR3 spells CASSSINYGYTF. The DNA for the CDR3 is TGTGCCAGCAGTTCGATTAACTATGGCTACACCTTC. V usage is TRBV2 and J usage is TRBJ1-2, with D unclear. This CDR3 region has 12 residues. Germline V gives CDR1 SNHLY, CDR2 FYNNEI. V gave up 5 bases and J gave up 1 base, with 5 bases separating them. Supplemented by reference TRBV2 and TRBJ1-2, the full variable domain reads EPEVTQTPSHQVTQMGQEVILRCVPISNHLYFYWYRQILGQKVEFLVSFYNNEISEKSEIFDDQFSVERPDGSNFTLKIRSTKLEDSAMYFCASSSINYGYTFGSGTRLTVV.

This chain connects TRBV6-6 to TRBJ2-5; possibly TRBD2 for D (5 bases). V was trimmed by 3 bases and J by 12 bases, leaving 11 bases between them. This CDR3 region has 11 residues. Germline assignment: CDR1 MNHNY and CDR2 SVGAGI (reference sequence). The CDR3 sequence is CASSYAGAEYF. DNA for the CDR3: TGTGCCAGCAGTTATGCCGGAGCGGAGTACTTC.

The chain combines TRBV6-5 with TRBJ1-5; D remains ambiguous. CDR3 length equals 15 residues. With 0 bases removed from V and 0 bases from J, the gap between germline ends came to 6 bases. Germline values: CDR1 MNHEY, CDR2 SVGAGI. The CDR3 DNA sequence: TGTGCCAGCAGTTACTCGCGGACTAGCAATCAGCCCCAGCATTTT. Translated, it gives CASSYSRTSNQPQHF.

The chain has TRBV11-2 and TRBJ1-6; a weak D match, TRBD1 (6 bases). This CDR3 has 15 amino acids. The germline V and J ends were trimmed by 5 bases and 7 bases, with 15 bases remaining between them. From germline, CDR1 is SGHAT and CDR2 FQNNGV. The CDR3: CASSVTGRPNSPLHF. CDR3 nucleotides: TGTGCCAGCAGCGTTACAGGGAGGCCGAATTCACCCCTCCACTTT.

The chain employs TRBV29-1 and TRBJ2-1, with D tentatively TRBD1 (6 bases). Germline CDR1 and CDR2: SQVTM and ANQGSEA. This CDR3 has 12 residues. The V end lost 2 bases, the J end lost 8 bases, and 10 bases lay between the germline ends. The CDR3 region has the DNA TGCAGCGTTGAACCCAGGGGCCATGAGCAGTTCTTC. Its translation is CSVEPRGHEQFF.

The CDR3 is CASSWTGSRNTEAFF. The DNA for the CDR3 is TGTGCCTCCAGTTGGACGGGGTCCAGGAACACTGAAGCTTTCTTT. The chain uses TRBV19 and TRBJ1-1; D unclear. The CDR3 contains 15 residues. Germline V gene lookup returns CDR1 LNHDA and CDR2 SQIVND (reference sequence). Trimming shortened V by 11 bases and J by 1 base, and 20 bases separated the two germline ends. Full variable domain (missing parts from reference TRBV19 and TRBJ1-1): DGGITQSPKYLFRKEGQNVTLSCEQNLNHDAMYWYRQDPGQGLRLIYYSQIVNDFQKGDIAEGYSVSREKKESFPLTVTSAQKNPTAFYLCASSWTGSRNTEAFFGQGTRLTVV.

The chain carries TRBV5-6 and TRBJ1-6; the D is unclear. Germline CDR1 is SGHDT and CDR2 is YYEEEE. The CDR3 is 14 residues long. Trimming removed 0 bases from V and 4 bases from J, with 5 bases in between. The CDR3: CASSLGLYNSPLHF. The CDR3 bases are TGTGCCAGCAGCTTGGGTCTATATAATTCACCCCTCCACTTT.

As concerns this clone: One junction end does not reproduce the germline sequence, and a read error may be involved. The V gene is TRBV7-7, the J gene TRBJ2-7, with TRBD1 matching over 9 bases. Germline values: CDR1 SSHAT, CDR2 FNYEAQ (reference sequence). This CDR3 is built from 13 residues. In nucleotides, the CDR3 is TGTGCTAGCAGCTCGGACAGGGGCTACGAGCAGTACTTC. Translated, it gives CASSSDRGYEQYF.

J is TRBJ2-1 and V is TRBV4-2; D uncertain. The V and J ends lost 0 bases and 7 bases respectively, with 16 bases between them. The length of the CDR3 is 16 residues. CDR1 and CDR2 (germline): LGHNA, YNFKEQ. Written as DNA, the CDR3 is TGTGCCAGCAGCCAAGAAAGGACGGGTCCTAGGAATGAGCAGTTCTTC. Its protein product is CASSQERTGPRNEQFF.

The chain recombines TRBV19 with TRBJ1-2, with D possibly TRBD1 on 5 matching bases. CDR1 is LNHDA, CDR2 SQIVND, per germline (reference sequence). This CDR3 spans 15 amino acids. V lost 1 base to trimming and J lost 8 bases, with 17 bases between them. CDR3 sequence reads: CASSIGLQGGGGYTF. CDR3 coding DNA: TGTGCCAGTAGTATAGGCCTTCAGGGAGGAGGAGGCTACACCTTC. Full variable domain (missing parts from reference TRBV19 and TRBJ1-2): DGGITQSPKYLFRKEGQNVTLSCEQNLNHDAMYWYRQDPGQGLRLIYYSQIVNDFQKGDIAEGYSVSREKKESFPLTVTSAQKNPTAFYLCASSIGLQGGGGYTFGSGTRLTVV.

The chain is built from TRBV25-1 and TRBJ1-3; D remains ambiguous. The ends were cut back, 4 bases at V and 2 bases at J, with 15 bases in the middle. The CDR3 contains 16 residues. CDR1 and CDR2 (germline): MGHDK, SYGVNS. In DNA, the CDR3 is TGTGCCAGCAGTGGAACCTCCTCCACACCTGGAAACACCATATATTTT. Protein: CASSGTSSTPGNTIYF.

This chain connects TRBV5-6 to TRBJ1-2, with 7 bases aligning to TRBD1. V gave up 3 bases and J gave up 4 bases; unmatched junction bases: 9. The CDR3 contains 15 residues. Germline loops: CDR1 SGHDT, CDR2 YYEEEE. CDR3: CASSSGGSFSYGYTF. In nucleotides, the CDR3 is TGTGCCAGCAGCTCAGGGGGTTCTTTTTCCTATGGCTACACCTTC.

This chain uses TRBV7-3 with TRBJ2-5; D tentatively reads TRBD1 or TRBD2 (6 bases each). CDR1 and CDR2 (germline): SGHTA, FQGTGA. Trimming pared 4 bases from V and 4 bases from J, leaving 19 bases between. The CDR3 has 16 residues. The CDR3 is CASSSAARGVRETQYF. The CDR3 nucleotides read TGTGCCAGCAGCTCCGCGGCTAGGGGGGTACGAGAGACCCAGTACTTC.

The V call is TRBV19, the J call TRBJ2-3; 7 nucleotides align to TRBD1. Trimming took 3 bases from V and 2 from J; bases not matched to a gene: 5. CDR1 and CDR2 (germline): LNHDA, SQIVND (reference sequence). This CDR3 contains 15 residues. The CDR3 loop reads CASSMMTGSTDTQYF. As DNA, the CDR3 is TGTGCCAGTAGTATGATGACAGGGTCCACAGATACGCAGTATTTT.

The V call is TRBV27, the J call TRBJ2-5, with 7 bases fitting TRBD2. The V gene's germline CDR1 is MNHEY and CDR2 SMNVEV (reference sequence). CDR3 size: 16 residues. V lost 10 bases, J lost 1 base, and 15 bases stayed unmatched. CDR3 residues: CATLATGTGAQETQYF. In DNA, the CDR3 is TGTGCCACACTAGCGACGGGGACTGGGGCCCAAGAGACCCAGTACTTC.

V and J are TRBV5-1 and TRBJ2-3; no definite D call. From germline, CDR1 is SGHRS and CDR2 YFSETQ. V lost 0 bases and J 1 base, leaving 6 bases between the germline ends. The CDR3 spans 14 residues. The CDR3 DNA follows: TGCGCCAGCAGCTTGGAACGGGGCACAGATACGCAGTATTTT. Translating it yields CASSLERGTDTQYF.

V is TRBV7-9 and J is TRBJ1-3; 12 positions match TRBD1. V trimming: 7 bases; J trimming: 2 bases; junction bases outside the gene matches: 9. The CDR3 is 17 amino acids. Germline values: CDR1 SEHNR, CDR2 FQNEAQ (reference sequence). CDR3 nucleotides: TGTGCCAGCACCGGGACAGGGGGCATGTTTACTGGAAACACCATATATTTT. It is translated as CASTGTGGMFTGNTIYF.